A few counts support the clone carrying this T cell receptor beta chain. This specimen belongs to a study of PD-L1 blockade in urothelial cancer. Background on the study: Chemotherapy regimens numbering 0 to 3 had been given to patients.

The time point was: peripheral blood 6 weeks after treatment start. This CDR3 is 15 amino acids long. The junction had 0 bases not matched to a gene; V was cut back by 5 bases and J by 1 base. CDR1 is SEHNR and CDR2 is FQNEAQ in the germline V gene (reference sequence). The assay was immunoSEQ multiplex PCR, and TCRdb's table has in-frame clones only and misses some. The table records around 41,000 clones, roughly 80% of them present only once. The specimen was PBMCs, collected around atezolizumab (anti-PD-L1) treatment. This chain connects TRBV7-9 to TRBJ2-3; TRBD2 matches 13 bases. This clonotype was sampled from a man aged 60 to 69 with urothelial cancer. CDR3 amino acids: CASSGTSGGTDTQYF. As DNA, the CDR3 is TGTGCCAGCAGCGGGACTAGCGGGGGCACAGATACGCAGTATTTT.